The clone carrying this TCR beta chain was seen at least ten times. What it recognizes is unknown. This sample is drawn from a study of early T cells in non-severe SARS-CoV-2 infection. Study-level information: Sequencing of unsorted whole blood was done on bulk RNA, leaving chains unpaired. Broader study findings: Private and CD4 specificities were missed by VDJdb matching, which favored anti-spike CD8 responses.

Unique molecular identifiers were added to individual cDNA molecules. TCRdb redid the calling of the 5' RACE reads with MiXCR, one entry per CDR3 protein. This sample carries around 50,000 distinct CDR3 sequences, 10% to 15% of them seen once, and the ten largest clones take 2.5% to 3.5%. The TCR originated in an adult who was a healthcare worker with PCR-confirmed SARS-CoV-2 infection or an uninfected control (not recorded which). Material for sequencing was whole blood.

In DNA form, the CDR3 reads TGTGCCAGCAGTGCTCGGGGACTAGCGGGGATCACAGATACGCAGTATTTT. Protein sequence: CASSARGLAGITDTQYF. The J gene is TRBJ2-3, the V gene TRBV2; 13 nucleotides align to TRBD2. CDR3 size: 17 residues. The germline CDR1 and CDR2 sequences are SNHLY and FYNNEI. V shed 4 bases and J 2 bases; nucleotides not matched to a gene: 6.